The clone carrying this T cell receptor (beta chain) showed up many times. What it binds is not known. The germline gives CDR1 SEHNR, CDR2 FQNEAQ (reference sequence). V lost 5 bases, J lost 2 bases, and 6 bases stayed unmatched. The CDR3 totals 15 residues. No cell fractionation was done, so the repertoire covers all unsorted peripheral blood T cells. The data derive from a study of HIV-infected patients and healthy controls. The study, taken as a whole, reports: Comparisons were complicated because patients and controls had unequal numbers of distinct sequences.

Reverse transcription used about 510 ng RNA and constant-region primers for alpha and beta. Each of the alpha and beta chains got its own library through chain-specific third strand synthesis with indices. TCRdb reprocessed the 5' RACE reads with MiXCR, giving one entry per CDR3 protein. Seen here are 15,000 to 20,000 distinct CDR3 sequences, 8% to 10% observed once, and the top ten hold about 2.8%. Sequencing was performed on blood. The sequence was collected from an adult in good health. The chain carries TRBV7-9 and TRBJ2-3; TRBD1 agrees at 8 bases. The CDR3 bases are TGTGCCAGCAGCCCCCAGGGGGCAAACACAGATACGCAGTATTTT. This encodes CASSPQGANTDTQYF.